This entry lists 2 T cell receptor beta chains sequenced from one sample in a study of T cell responses to AZD1222 COVID-19 vaccine. Here immunoSEQ multiplex PCR was the method, and the copy in TCRdb shows in-frame clones only, minus some. The table lists 100,000 to 150,000 clones, about 89% of them singletons. The specimen comprised peripheral blood, sampled on day 0 of MenACWY control vaccination. These receptors came from an adult in good health.

J is TRBJ2-3 and V is TRBV28; perhaps TRBD1 as D (5 bases). CDR1 MDHEN and CDR2 SYDVKM come from the germline V gene. The V end was cut by 6 bases, the J end by 2 bases, with 12 bases between. The CDR3 totals 14 residues. The CDR3 reads CASSLRVSTDTQYF. CDR3 DNA sequence: TGTGCCAGCAGCCTCAGGGTCTCCACAGATACGCAGTATTTT.

There are a few counts of this clone. In DNA, the CDR3 is TGTGCCAGCAGCGTAGGCGGGAGCGCCTACAATGAGCAGTTCTTC. Its translation is CASSVGGSAYNEQFF. The V and J genes are TRBV9 and TRBJ2-1; 7 nucleotides line up with TRBD2. Germline V gene data show CDR1 as SGDLS and CDR2 as YYNGEE. The CDR3 consists of 15 residues. V shed 0 bases, J shed 2 bases, and the junction held 2 bases outside the gene matches. Complete variable domain (other parts from reference TRBV9 and TRBJ2-1): DSGVTQTPKHLITATGQRVTLRCSPRSGDLSVYWYQQSLDQGLQFLIQYYNGEERAKGNILERFSAQQFPDLHSELNLSSLELGDSALYFCASSVGGSAYNEQFFGPGTRLTVL.